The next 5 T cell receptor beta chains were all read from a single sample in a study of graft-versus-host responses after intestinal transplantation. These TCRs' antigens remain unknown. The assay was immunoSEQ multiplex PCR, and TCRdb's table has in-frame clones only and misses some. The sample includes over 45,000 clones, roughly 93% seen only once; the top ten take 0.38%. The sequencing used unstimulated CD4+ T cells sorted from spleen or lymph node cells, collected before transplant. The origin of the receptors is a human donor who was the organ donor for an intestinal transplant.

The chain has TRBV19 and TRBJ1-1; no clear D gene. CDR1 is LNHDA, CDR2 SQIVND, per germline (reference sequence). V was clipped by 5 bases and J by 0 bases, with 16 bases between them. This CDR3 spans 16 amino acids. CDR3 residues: CASSPRRRFMNTEAFF. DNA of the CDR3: TGTGCCAGTAGTCCCCGGCGGAGATTCATGAACACTGAAGCTTTCTTT.

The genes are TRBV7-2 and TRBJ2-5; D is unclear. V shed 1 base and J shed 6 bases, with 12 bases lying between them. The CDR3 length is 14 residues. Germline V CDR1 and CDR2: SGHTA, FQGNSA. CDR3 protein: CASSLGTMPQTQYF. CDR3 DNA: TGTGCCAGCAGCTTAGGGACCATGCCTCAGACCCAGTACTTC.

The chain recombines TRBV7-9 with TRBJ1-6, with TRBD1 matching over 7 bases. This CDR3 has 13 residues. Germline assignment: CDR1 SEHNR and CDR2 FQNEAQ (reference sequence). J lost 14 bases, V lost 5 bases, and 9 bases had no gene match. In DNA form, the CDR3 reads TGTGCCAGCAGCACAGGACAGGCCGGGGCCCTCCACTTT. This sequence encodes CASSTGQAGALHF.

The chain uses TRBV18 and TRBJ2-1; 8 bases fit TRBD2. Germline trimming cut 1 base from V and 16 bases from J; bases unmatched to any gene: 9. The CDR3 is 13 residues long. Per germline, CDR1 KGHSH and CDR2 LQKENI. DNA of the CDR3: TGTGCCAGCTCACCACGGTCCGGGGGGGACCCCTTCTTC. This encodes CASSPRSGGDPFF. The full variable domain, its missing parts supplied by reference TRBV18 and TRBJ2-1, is NAGVMQNPRHLVRRRGQEARLRCSPMKGHSHVYWYRQLPEEGLKFMVYLQKENIIDESGMPKERFSAEFPKEGPSILRIQQVVRGDSAAYFCASSPRSGGDPFFGPGTRLTVL.

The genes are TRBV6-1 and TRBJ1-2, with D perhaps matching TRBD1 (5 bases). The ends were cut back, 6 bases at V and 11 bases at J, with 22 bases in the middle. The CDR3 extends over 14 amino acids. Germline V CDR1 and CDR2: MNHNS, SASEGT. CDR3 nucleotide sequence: TGTGCCAGCAGCTCCAGGGAGCCCCCTATGCGGTACACCTTC. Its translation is CASSSREPPMRYTF.